The clone carrying this T cell receptor beta chain was observed a few times. The CDR3 sequence is 17 residues long. V dropped 8 bases and J dropped 0; count of bases not matched to a gene: 13. From germline, CDR1 is SGHRS and CDR2 YFSETQ. TCRdb re-derived calls from the 5' RACE reads in MiXCR, one entry per CDR3 protein. The table shows just over 300,000 distinct CDR3 sequences, with approximately 3.8% occurring only once. The data originate from a study of T cells after yellow fever vaccination. Sample: PBMCs, taken on the day of the yellow fever booster vaccination. The chain links TRBV5-1 to TRBJ1-2; the match to TRBD1 covers 10 bases. The sequence came from a man younger than 35 who received the YFV17D yellow fever vaccine. The DNA of the CDR3 is TGCGCCAGTAGAGGGGCGACAGGGGGCCATACTAACTATGGCTACACCTTC. Translating gives CASRGATGGHTNYGYTF.